The sequence of this T cell receptor beta chain was determined in a study of blood T cell repertoires in COVID-19. The overall study: Spain, Italy and the United States supplied samples that represented acute and convalescent COVID-19. PBMCs, B-cell-depleted T cells, or T cells were the source of the cDNA or gDNA that made up the material.

Under the authors' procedure: From reference gene primer amplification, estimates of nucleated cell counts were derived. Produced via immunoSEQ multiplex PCR; TCRdb's table is partial and in-frame only. V, J and clone size are taken as reported in that table, and D and trimming were inferred from the DNA itself. The data show tens of thousands of clones, approximately 86% seen once. The V gene's germline CDR1 is LNHDA and CDR2 SQIVND (reference sequence). The V segment lost 7 bases and the J segment 0 bases; nucleotides outside the gene matches: 14. The CDR3 spans 17 residues. Sequenced input: peripheral blood. This receptor was taken from a man in his 60s with acute or convalescent COVID-19. The rearrangement links TRBV19 to TRBJ1-2; 7 bases align to TRBD1. The CDR3 loop reads CASTPRQGGSTNYGYTF. The CDR3 coding sequence is TGTGCCAGTACCCCCCGCCAAGGGGGCAGCACTAACTATGGCTACACCTTC.